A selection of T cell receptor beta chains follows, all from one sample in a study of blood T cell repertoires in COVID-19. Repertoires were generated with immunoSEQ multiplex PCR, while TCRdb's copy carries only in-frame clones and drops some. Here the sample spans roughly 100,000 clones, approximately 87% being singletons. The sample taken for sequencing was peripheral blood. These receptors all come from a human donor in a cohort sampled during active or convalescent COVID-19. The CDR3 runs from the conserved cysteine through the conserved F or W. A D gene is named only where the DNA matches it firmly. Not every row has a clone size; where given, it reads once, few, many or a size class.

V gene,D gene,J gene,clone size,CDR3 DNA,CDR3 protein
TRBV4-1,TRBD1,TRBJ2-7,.,TGCGCCAGCAGCCGCCATGCCGACAGGGACTACGAGCAGTACTTC,CASSRHADRDYEQYF
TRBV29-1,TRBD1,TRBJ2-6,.,TGCAGCGTCGCGGACACAGGGGGTGCTGGGGCCAACGTCCTGACTTTC,CSVADTGGAGANVLTF
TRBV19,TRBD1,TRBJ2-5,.,TGTGCCAGTAGTATAGCGACAGGGCAAGAGACCCAGTACTTC,CASSIATGQETQYF
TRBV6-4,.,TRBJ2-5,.,TGTGCCAGCAGTGACTCGAAGGTAGCGGTCGGAGAGACCCAGTACTTC,CASSDSKVAVGETQYF
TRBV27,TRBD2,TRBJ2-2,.,TGTGCCAGCAGTTTAACAGCGGGGGTTATCGGGGAGCTGTTTTTT,CASSLTAGVIGELFF
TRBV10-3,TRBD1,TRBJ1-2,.,TGTGCCATCGGACTGGCTTTGGGACAGGCGCTAAACTATGGCTACACCTTC,CAIGLALGQALNYGYTF
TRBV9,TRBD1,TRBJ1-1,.,TGTGCCAGCAGCCGGGGGGACAGGGAGACCACTGAAGCTTTCTTT,CASSRGDRETTEAFF
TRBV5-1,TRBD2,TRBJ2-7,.,TGCGCCAGCAGCCGGGCGATAGCGGGGGGGATGTCCTACGAGCAGTACTTC,CASSRAIAGGMSYEQYF
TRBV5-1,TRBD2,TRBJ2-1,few,TGCGCCAGCAGCCCTCGGGTCAGTGGGGCGGGGGAATACAATGAGCAGTTCTTC,CASSPRVSGAGEYNEQFF
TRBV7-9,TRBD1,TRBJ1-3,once,TGTGCCAGCAGCTTACCCCACCCGACAGGGGGAGGAAACACCATATATTTT,CASSLPHPTGGGNTIYF